The sequence of this T cell receptor beta chain was determined in a study of response to subunit inactivated influenza vaccine. Study-level findings and limits: The authors suggested that few new T cells are recruited per seasonal influenza vaccination.

TCRdb fed the RT-PCR reads into MiXCR, producing one record per CDR3 protein. The sample shows about 520,000 distinct CDR3 sequences, more than 7% of them seen only once. A note on this clonotype: The antigen remains undetermined.

The receptor comes from a man aged 50-75 years who received an inactivated influenza vaccine. The sequences come from PBMCs from blood, collected about 24 months after vaccination.

The CDR3: CASSGEGRRTDTQYF. As DNA, the CDR3 is TGTGCCAGCAGTGGGGAGGGACGGCGGACAGATACGCAGTATTTT. The rearrangement uses TRBV2 and TRBJ2-3; TRBD2 aligns across 7 bases. J lost 3 bases, V lost 4 bases, and 7 bases had no gene match. The CDR3 is made up of 15 amino acids. In germline, CDR1 is SNHLY, CDR2 FYNNEI.